This TCR beta chain is drawn from a study of beta chain features in type 1 diabetes. Study overall: Healthy donors and patients had similar age, gender and cell yields.

Germline CDR1 SGHVS, CDR2 FQNEAQ. Trimming cost V 0 bases and J 5 bases; bases outside gene matches: 7. CDR3 length equals 16 residues. Overall study findings and caveats: A moderate, significant TCRB CDR3 shortening appeared in type 1 diabetes across four CD4+ subsets. Compared to healthy donors, patients appeared to have naive, central memory and Treg TCRB repertoires that were more alike. In type 1 diabetes patients, VDJ junctions had fewer insertions; deletions at these junctions were more frequent. Highly expressing activated T cells could be over-counted with a cDNA template.

What was sequenced were expressed TCRB transcripts, since all of the isolated RNA had been reverse transcribed. Generated by immunoSEQ multiplex PCR, the TCRdb table keeps only in-frame clones and is missing some. The sample yields fewer than 55,000 clones, roughly 39% seen once. By share, this clone ranks as medium-sized (0.01 to 0.1%). The antigen is not known. The chain uses TRBV7-8 and TRBJ2-3, with TRBD2 matching over 8 bases. The receptor was derived from a man under 40 with type 1 diabetes. Sequenced: Tregs from blood. The chain's CDR3 is CASSLAPSGSGDTQYF. The CDR3 DNA is TGTGCCAGCAGCTTAGCGCCAAGCGGGAGCGGAGATACGCAGTATTTT.